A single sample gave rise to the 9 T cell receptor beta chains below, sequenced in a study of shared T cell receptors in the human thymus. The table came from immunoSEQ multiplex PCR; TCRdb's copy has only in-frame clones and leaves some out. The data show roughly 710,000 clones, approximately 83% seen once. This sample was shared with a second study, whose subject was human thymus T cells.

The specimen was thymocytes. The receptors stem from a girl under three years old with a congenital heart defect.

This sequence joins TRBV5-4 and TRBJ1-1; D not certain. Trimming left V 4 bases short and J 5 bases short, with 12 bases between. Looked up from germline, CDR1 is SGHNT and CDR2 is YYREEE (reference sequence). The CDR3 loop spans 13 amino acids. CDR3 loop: CASSPDIQTEAFF. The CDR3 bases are TGTGCCAGCAGCCCTGACATTCAGACTGAAGCTTTCTTT. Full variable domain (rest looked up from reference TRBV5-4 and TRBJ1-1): ETGVTQSPTHLIKTRGQQVTLRCSSQSGHNTVSWYQQALGQGPQFIFQYYREEENGRGNFPPRFSGLQFPNYSSELNVNALELDDSALYLCASSPDIQTEAFFGQGTRLTVV.

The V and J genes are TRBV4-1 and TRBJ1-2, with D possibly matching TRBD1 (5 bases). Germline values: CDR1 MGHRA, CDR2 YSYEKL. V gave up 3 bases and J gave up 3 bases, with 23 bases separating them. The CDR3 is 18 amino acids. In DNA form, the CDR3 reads TGCGCCAGCAGCCAGAGCCCGGCTTCCGGACTAGGGGACTATGGCTACACCTTC. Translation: CASSQSPASGLGDYGYTF.

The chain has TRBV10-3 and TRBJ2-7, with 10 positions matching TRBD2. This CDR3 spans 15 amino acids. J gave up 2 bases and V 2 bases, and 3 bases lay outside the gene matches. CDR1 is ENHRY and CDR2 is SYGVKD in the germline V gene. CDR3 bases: TGTGCCATCAGTGAGCAAAGCGGGGGGGCCTACGAGCAGTACTTC. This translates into CAISEQSGGAYEQYF.

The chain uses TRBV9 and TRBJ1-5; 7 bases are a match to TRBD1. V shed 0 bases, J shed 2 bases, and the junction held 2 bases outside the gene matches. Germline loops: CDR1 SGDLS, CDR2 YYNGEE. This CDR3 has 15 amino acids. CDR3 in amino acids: CASSVEGARNQPQHF. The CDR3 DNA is TGTGCCAGCAGCGTAGAGGGGGCCCGCAATCAGCCCCAGCATTTT.

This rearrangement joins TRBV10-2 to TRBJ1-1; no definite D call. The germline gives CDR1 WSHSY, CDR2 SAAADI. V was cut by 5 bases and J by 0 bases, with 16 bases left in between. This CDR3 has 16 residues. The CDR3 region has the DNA TGCGCCAGCAGTCCCGGCGGGCAGACCATGAACACTGAAGCTTTCTTT. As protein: CASSPGGQTMNTEAFF.

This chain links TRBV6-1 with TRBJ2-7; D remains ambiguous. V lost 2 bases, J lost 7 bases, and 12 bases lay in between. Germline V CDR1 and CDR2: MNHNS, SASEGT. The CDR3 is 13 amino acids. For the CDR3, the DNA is TGTGCCAGCAGTGAATATCAGGTGGATGAGCAGTACTTC. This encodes CASSEYQVDEQYF.

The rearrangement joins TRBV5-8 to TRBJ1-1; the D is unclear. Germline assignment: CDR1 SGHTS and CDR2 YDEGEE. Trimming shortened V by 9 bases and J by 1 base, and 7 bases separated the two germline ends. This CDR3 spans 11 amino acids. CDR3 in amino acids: CATLWNTEAFF. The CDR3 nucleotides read TGTGCCACCCTATGGAACACTGAAGCTTTCTTT.

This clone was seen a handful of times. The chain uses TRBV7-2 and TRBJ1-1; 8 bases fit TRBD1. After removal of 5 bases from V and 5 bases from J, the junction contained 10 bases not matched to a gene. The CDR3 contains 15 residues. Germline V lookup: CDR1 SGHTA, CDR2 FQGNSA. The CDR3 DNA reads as TGTGCCAGCAGCGACCCGACAGGGGTTGGGACTGAAGCTTTCTTT. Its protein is CASSDPTGVGTEAFF. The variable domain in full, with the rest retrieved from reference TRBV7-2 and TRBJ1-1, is GAGVSQSPSNKVTEKGKDVELRCDPISGHTALYWYRQSLGQGLEFLIYFQGNSAPDKSGLPSDRFSAERTGGSVSTLTIQRTQQEDSAVYLCASSDPTGVGTEAFFGQGTRLTVV.

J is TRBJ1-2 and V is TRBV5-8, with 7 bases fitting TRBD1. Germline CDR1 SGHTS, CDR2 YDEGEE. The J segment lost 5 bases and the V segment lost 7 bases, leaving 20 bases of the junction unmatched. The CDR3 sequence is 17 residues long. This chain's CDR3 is CASSRSGTDKRDYGYTF. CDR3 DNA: TGTGCCAGCTCAAGATCCGGGACAGACAAAAGGGATTATGGCTACACCTTC.